This note documents a single T cell receptor beta chain sequence. What it recognizes is unknown. These data come from a study of spatial heterogeneity in lung cancer. A distinct unique molecular identifier was carried by each TCR cDNA molecule. TCRdb independently ran MiXCR on the 5' RACE reads; one entry per CDR3 protein. The data hold about 120,000 distinct CDR3 sequences, with 10% to 12% observed a single time. Study-wide findings and caveats: At resection, ubiquitous expanded tumor TCRs appeared in blood more than at follow-up.

The time point was: blood at routine non-recurrence follow-up after resection. Whole RNA from tumor, nontumor lung or frozen PBMC was sequenced unsorted. V was clipped by 6 bases and J by 3 bases, with 12 bases between them. The CDR3 runs 14 residues. The sequence was collected from a female donor with early-stage non-small cell lung cancer. The chain combines TRBV12-3 or TRBV12-4 with TRBJ1-3; tentatively, D is TRBD1 (6 bases). The sequences come from PBMCs, collected at follow-up. CDR3 DNA: TGTGCCAGCAGGAGTACAGGGAATGGAAACACCATATATTTT. This codes for CASRSTGNGNTIYF.